Listed below are T cell receptor beta chains from one sample, sequenced in a study of OX40 agonist ivuxolimab in advanced cancers. The method was immunoSEQ multiplex PCR; TCRdb's version includes in-frame clones alone and lacks a portion of them. The sample has about 50,000 clones; about 90% are singletons. The source material was CD4+ or CD8+ T cells sorted from blood, sampled in a trial of the OX40 agonist ivuxolimab. The receptors shown here come from an adult with an advanced solid tumor such as melanoma, head and neck, liver or kidney cancer. Both conserved end residues are part of each CDR3. A D gene is named only where the DNA matches it firmly.

J | V | D | CDR3
TRBJ2-5 | TRBV18 | TRBD2 | CASSPEGLAMETQYF
TRBJ2-3 | TRBV2 | TRBD2 | CASKAGVSDTQYF
TRBJ2-7 | TRBV4-1 | TRBD2 | CASSQGLAGALSSYEQYF
TRBJ1-5 | TRBV6-1 | TRBD1 | CASTLDRADNQPQHF
TRBJ2-1 | TRBV6-4 | NA | CASSDRDNNEQFF
TRBJ1-1 | TRBV5-4 | TRBD1 | CASSLGQGIGNTEAFF
TRBJ1-2 | TRBV20-1 | NA | CSARPGNGYTF
TRBJ2-3 | TRBV2 | TRBD1 | CASSATGVDTQYF
TRBJ2-7 | TRBV7-6 | TRBD1 | CASSPQDRHSEQYF
TRBJ2-1 | TRBV11-3 | TRBD2 | CASSPPGLAGENEQFF
TRBJ2-1 | TRBV27 | TRBD2 | CASSLWWASGGNEQFF
TRBJ2-7 | TRBV5-1 | TRBD1 | CASSLEQGLGEQYF
TRBJ2-7 | TRBV28 | NA | CASGMGAYEQYF
TRBJ2-7 | TRBV7-9 | NA | CASSLGKGEQYF
TRBJ2-7 | TRBV28 | TRBD1 | CASSTRTGTGEQYF
TRBJ2-1 | TRBV19 | TRBD2 | CASSMRGLASYNEQFF
TRBJ1-1 | TRBV28 | NA | CASSLLYQAFF
TRBJ1-1 | TRBV18 | NA | CASSPPSGGGWTEAFF
TRBJ1-2 | TRBV5-6 | NA | CASSSSREFDPGYTF
TRBJ2-3 | TRBV19 | TRBD2 | CASKEAGGTDTQYF
TRBJ2-1 | TRBV11-2 | TRBD2 | CASRSSGRSYNEQFF
TRBJ1-2 | TRBV6-1 | TRBD1 | CASSEAGTVYGYTF
TRBJ1-4 | TRBV28 | NA | CASRTVGEKLFF
NA | TRBV5-4 | NA | CASSLMGTYEQYF
TRBJ2-6 | TRBV19 | TRBD2 | CASSITSAGANVLTF
TRBJ1-2 | TRBV6-5 | NA | CASSHARTEYGYTF
TRBJ1-4 | TRBV9 | NA | CASSEQGRANEKLFF
TRBJ2-7 | TRBV11-2 | TRBD2 | CASSLTRLATYEQYF
TRBJ2-1 | TRBV7-3 | NA | CASSSARTNLGNEQFF
TRBJ1-1 | TRBV27 | NA | CASSLVGAGKNTEAFF
TRBJ1-2 | TRBV15 | NA | CATSAGSSGYTF
TRBJ2-5 | TRBV7-2 | NA | CASSLTRDKQQYF
TRBJ2-1 | TRBV13 | TRBD1 | CASSSTHPGQGINEQFF
TRBJ2-1 | TRBV14 | TRBD2 | CASRELAGDYNEQFF
TRBJ1-2 | TRBV5-4 | NA | CASSLTNGAGGYTF
TRBJ1-4 | TRBV6-6 | NA | CASSYSSRGSNEKLFF
TRBJ2-7 | TRBV5-1 | NA | CASSLTETYEQYF
TRBJ2-1 | TRBV9 | NA | CASSGVAAEQFF
TRBJ2-7 | TRBV7-3 | TRBD2 | CASSLIGMAGDEQYF